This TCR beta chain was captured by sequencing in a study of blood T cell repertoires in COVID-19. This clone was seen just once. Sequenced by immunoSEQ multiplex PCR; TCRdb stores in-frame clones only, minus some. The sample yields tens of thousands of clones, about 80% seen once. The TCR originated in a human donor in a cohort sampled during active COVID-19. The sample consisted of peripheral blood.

The CDR3 bases are TGTGCCAGCAGATCGGACAGGTCCGGTGAGACCCAGTACTTC. It yields the protein CASRSDRSGETQYF. This chain joins TRBV25-1 and TRBJ2-5, with 7 bases that match TRBD1. CDR3 length: 14 amino acids. The V segment lost 6 bases and the J segment 5 bases; nucleotides outside the gene matches: 9. Germline values: CDR1 MGHDK, CDR2 SYGVNS.